This T cell receptor beta chain was recorded in a study of blood T cell repertoires in COVID-19. Study-wide background: Donors in the United States, Italy and Spain gave samples during acute or convalescent COVID-19. T cells, B-cell-depleted T cells, or PBMCs supplied cDNA or gDNA.

V shed 8 bases and J shed 0 bases, with 11 bases lying between them. The CDR3 consists of 14 residues. The germline V gene encodes CDR1 MNHEY and CDR2 SVGAGI. Original methodology: Nucleated cell number was recorded as an estimate derived from reference gene primer amplification. Clones were sequenced by immunoSEQ multiplex PCR, and TCRdb holds only the in-frame ones, with some missing. V and J calls and clone size are those listed in that table; D and trimming were worked out from the DNA. The sample holds tens of thousands of clones, over 80% seen once. The TCR sequence derives from a man between 65 and 80 years old with acute or convalescent COVID-19. The chain employs TRBV6-5 and TRBJ1-5, with TRBD1 as a possible D gene (6 bases). Material: peripheral blood. The CDR3 region is CASRDTYSNQPQHF. The CDR3 DNA reads TGTGCCAGCCGGGACACATATAGCAATCAGCCCCAGCATTTT.